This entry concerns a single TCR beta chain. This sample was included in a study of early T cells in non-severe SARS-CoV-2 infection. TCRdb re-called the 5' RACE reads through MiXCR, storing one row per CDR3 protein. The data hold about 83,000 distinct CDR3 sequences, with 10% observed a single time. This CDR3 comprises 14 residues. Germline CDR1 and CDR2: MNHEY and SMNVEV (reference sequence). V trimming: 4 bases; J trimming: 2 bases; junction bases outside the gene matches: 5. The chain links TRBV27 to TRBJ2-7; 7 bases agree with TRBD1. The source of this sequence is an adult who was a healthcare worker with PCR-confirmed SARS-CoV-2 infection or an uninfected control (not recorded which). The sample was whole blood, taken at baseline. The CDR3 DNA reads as TGTGCCAGCAGTTCACAAACAGGGGCCTACGAGCAGTACTTC. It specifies CASSSQTGAYEQYF.